The text below deals with one TCR beta chain. The data derive from a study of blood T cell repertoires in COVID-19. The repertoire was sequenced with immunoSEQ multiplex PCR; TCRdb's copy has only in-frame clones and lacks some. Of some 65,000 clones listed, 65% to 90% are singletons. This CDR3 comprises 13 residues. V lost 6 bases and J lost 1, with 9 bases in between. Germline CDR1 and CDR2: LNHDA and SQIVND (reference sequence). The V gene is TRBV19, the J gene TRBJ1-1; D possibly corresponds to TRBD1 (5 bases). Sequencing used peripheral blood. This TCR derives from an elderly man with acute or convalescent COVID-19. In nucleotides, the CDR3 is TGTGCCAGTAGGCGGGACGGGAACACTGAAGCTTTCTTT. It translates to CASRRDGNTEAFF.